This passage covers 22 T cell receptor beta chains from one sample sequenced in a study of blood T cell repertoires in COVID-19. Assay used: immunoSEQ multiplex PCR; TCRdb lists only in-frame clones, some missing. Of about 230,000 clones listed, 88% are singletons. The material sequenced was PBMCs or T cells enriched from blood (not recorded which). The source of these receptors is a woman aged 40 to 50 with acute COVID-19.

The chain couples TRBV10-1 to TRBJ2-3; 10 bases line up with TRBD2. The CDR3 loop spans 16 amino acids. Looked up from germline, CDR1 is WNHNN and CDR2 is SYGVQD (reference sequence). V gave up 2 bases and J gave up 3 bases; unmatched junction bases: 5. For the CDR3, the DNA is TGCGCCAGCAGTGAGGTCCCTAGCGGGAGAACAGATACGCAGTATTTT. Translated: CASSEVPSGRTDTQYF.

This clone has a count of ten or more. The chain uses TRBV7-2 and TRBJ1-6; 9 nucleotides align to TRBD1. The J segment lost 10 bases and the V segment lost 5 bases, leaving 9 bases of the junction unmatched. This CDR3 contains 15 residues. Germline-derived CDR1 and CDR2 are SGHTA and FQGNSA. The CDR3 coding sequence is TGTGCCAGCAGCCCACCGGGACAGGGAGGATCACCCCTCCACTTT. Protein: CASSPPGQGGSPLHF.

V gene TRBV2 combines with J gene TRBJ1-2, with 9 bases fitting TRBD1. CDR1 SNHLY and CDR2 FYNNEI come from the germline V gene. The CDR3 covers 14 residues. V shed 7 bases, J shed 3 bases, and the junction held 6 bases outside the gene matches. Here the CDR3 reads CASKGQGWDYGYTF. The DNA of the CDR3 is TGTGCCAGCAAGGGACAGGGCTGGGACTATGGCTACACCTTC. The full variable domain, with the rest looked up from reference TRBV2 and TRBJ1-2, is EPEVTQTPSHQVTQMGQEVILRCVPISNHLYFYWYRQILGQKVEFLVSFYNNEISEKSEIFDDQFSVERPDGSNFTLKIRSTKLEDSAMYFCASKGQGWDYGYTFGSGTRLTVV.

The rearrangement links TRBV18 to TRBJ2-5, with 8 bases fitting TRBD1. This CDR3 comprises 16 residues. The V segment lost 4 bases and the J segment 2 bases; nucleotides outside the gene matches: 9. In germline, CDR1 is KGHSH, CDR2 LQKENI. CDR3 region: CASSRGQGALQETQYF. In DNA, the CDR3 is TGTGCCAGCTCACGGGGGCAGGGGGCCTTACAAGAGACCCAGTACTTC.

This clone was picked up a small number of times. The J gene is TRBJ1-5, the V gene TRBV5-1; 7 bases fit TRBD1. After removal of 0 bases from V and 6 bases from J, the junction contained 6 bases not matched to a gene. This CDR3 has 15 amino acids. Germline CDR1 SGHRS, CDR2 YFSETQ. As DNA, the CDR3 is TGCGCCAGCAGCTTGGGTCAGGGGGAATTTCAGCCCCAGCATTTT. It specifies CASSLGQGEFQPQHF.

The chain joins TRBV9 to TRBJ2-3; 16 bases fit TRBD2. V shed 3 bases and J 0 bases; nucleotides not matched to a gene: 13. The CDR3 has 21 amino acids. Germline CDR1 SGDLS, CDR2 YYNGEE. The CDR3 DNA is TGTGCCAGCAGCGCTCCCGGGACTAGCGGGGGGGGCGGAACTAGCACAGATACGCAGTATTTT. Its translation: CASSAPGTSGGGGTSTDTQYF.

The CDR3: CASSQDWAVPEAFF. The DNA for the CDR3 is TGTGCCAGCAGCCAAGATTGGGCAGTCCCTGAAGCTTTCTTT. The chain recombines TRBV4-2 with TRBJ1-1; D unresolved. Germline V gene data show CDR1 as LGHNA and CDR2 as YNFKEQ. The germline V and J ends were trimmed by 0 bases and 6 bases, with 11 bases remaining between them. CDR3 length equals 14 residues.

This chain uses TRBV6-5 with TRBJ2-3; TRBD1 matches 7 bases. The length of the CDR3 is 14 residues. The V gene end was trimmed by 2 bases and the J gene end by 2 bases; junction bases not matched to a gene: 1. CDR1 and CDR2 (germline): MNHEY, SVGAGI. The CDR3 DNA is TGTGCCAGCAGTTACGGGACAGCCACAGATACGCAGTATTTT. Protein sequence: CASSYGTATDTQYF.

The chain recombines TRBV9 with TRBJ2-2; D gene ambiguous. The CDR3 length is 13 residues. CDR1 SGDLS and CDR2 YYNGEE come from the germline V gene. V gave up 0 bases and J gave up 5 bases, with 5 bases separating them. The CDR3 sequence: CASSVATTGELFF. CDR3 coding DNA: TGTGCCAGCAGCGTAGCTACTACCGGGGAGCTGTTTTTT.

V is TRBV6-1 and J is TRBJ2-7; D is uncertain. Trimming shortened V by 1 base and J by 7 bases, and 5 bases separated the two germline ends. The germline V gene encodes CDR1 MNHNS and CDR2 SASEGT. The CDR3 spans 11 residues. CDR3: CASSEGVEQYV. CDR3 coding DNA: TGTGCCAGCAGTGAAGGAGTAGAGCAGTACGTC.

The chain is built from TRBV4-2 and TRBJ1-1; 9 nucleotides align to TRBD1. Germline V lookup: CDR1 LGHNA, CDR2 YNFKEQ. V lost 3 bases and J lost 5; bases outside the gene matches: 10. CDR3 length: 16 residues. This CDR3 reads CASSQAHRGRGTEAFF. The CDR3 DNA reads TGTGCCAGCAGCCAGGCCCACAGGGGGCGGGGGACTGAAGCTTTCTTT.

This clone was seen a few times. The gene calls are TRBV4-2 and TRBJ1-1, with unresolved D. The CDR3 contains 14 residues. The V gene's germline CDR1 is LGHNA and CDR2 YNFKEQ. V lost 5 bases and J 3 bases, leaving 13 bases between the germline ends. CDR3 DNA sequence: TGTGCCAGCAGCTTGGGCAGGATCGACACTGAAGCTTTCTTT. Translating gives CASSLGRIDTEAFF.

The chain is built from TRBV7-9 and TRBJ1-3, with D uncertain. Germline V gene lookup returns CDR1 SEHNR and CDR2 FQNEAQ (reference sequence). The CDR3 spans 15 residues. The V end was cut by 1 base, the J end by 1 base, with 8 bases between. The CDR3: CASSLDPGSGNTIYF. CDR3 nucleotides: TGTGCCAGCAGCTTAGATCCCGGGTCTGGAAACACCATATATTTT.

This clone was seen once. This CDR3 is also generated by other DNA sequences in the sample. The chain links TRBV5-4 to TRBJ2-5; D is undetermined. Germline V gene sequence: CDR1 SGHNT, CDR2 YYREEE (reference sequence). The CDR3 has 14 residues. V lost 0 bases and J lost 1, with 7 bases in between. The CDR3 DNA reads as TGTGCCAGCAGCTTGGTTGGAGCCCAAGAGACCCAGTACTTC. It encodes CASSLVGAQETQYF. The variable domain in full, completed from reference TRBV5-4 and TRBJ2-5, reads ETGVTQSPTHLIKTRGQQVTLRCSSQSGHNTVSWYQQALGQGPQFIFQYYREEENGRGNFPPRFSGLQFPNYSSELNVNALELDDSALYLCASSLVGAQETQYFGPGTRLLVL.

The V and J genes are TRBV3-1 (or the pseudogene TRBV3-2) and TRBJ1-2; 11 positions agree with TRBD1. V lost 0 bases, J lost 8 bases, and 11 bases stayed unmatched. The CDR3 spans 17 residues. Germline assignment: CDR1 LGHDT and CDR2 YNNKEL (reference sequence). DNA for the CDR3: TGTGCCAGCAGCCAAGAAGGCTGGACAGGGGGCTCCCACGGCTACACCTTC. Residues: CASSQEGWTGGSHGYTF.

This clone was seen only once. This chain uses TRBV5-1 with TRBJ2-3; 14 nucleotides line up with TRBD2. V lost 3 bases to trimming and J lost 3 bases; unmatched junction nucleotides: 6. CDR3 size: 17 residues. The germline CDR1 and CDR2 sequences are SGHRS and YFSETQ. Here the CDR3 reads CASSSRLAGGPTDTQYF. CDR3 nucleotides: TGCGCCAGCAGCTCCCGACTAGCGGGAGGGCCGACAGATACGCAGTATTTT.

This chain uses TRBV20-1 with TRBJ1-5; no clear D. Germline CDR1 is DFQATT and CDR2 is SNEGSKA (reference sequence). This CDR3 is 14 amino acids long. The V end was cut by 3 bases, the J end by 1 base, with 10 bases between. The CDR3 nucleotides are TGCAGTGCTAGTACCCCGGGGAGCAATCAGCCCCAGCATTTT. This sequence encodes CSASTPGSNQPQHF.

This chain joins TRBV7-9 and TRBJ1-5, with 8 bases fitting TRBD1. Germline lookup yields CDR1 SEHNR and CDR2 FQNEAQ (reference sequence). This CDR3 is 16 amino acids long. V was clipped by 1 base and J by 0 bases; unmatched bases: 2. The CDR3 nucleotides are TGTGCCAGCAGCTTAGTGACAGGGGTTAGCAATCAGCCCCAGCATTTT. It yields the protein CASSLVTGVSNQPQHF.

This chain joins TRBV7-2 and TRBJ2-1; D is undetermined. In germline, CDR1 is SGHTA, CDR2 FQGNSA. This CDR3 region has 15 residues. Deletions cut 4 bases from V and 2 bases from J, with 12 bases between. The CDR3: CASSSPQLAYNEQFF. The CDR3 DNA sequence: TGTGCCAGCAGCTCTCCCCAGCTAGCCTACAATGAGCAGTTCTTC.

V usage is TRBV4-1 and J usage is TRBJ1-3; unclear D gene. Germline-derived CDR1 and CDR2 are MGHRA and YSYEKL. Trimming stripped 4 bases from V and 0 bases from J, with 10 bases between. This CDR3 has 15 amino acids. The CDR3 is CASSPQDFSGNTIYF. In nucleotides, the CDR3 is TGCGCCAGCAGCCCTCAGGACTTCTCTGGAAACACCATATATTTT.

The V and J genes are TRBV9 and TRBJ1-2; D is uncertain. CDR1 and CDR2 (germline): SGDLS, YYNGEE. The CDR3 has 12 amino acids. The V gene lost 0 bases and the J gene lost 10 bases, with 10 bases spanning the gap. The CDR3: CASSVVGGDYTF. The CDR3, as DNA: TGTGCCAGCAGCGTAGTAGGAGGCGACTACACCTTC.

The rearrangement joins TRBV7-9 to TRBJ1-3; 7 bases are a match to TRBD1. The junction had 10 bases not matched to a gene; V was cut back by 5 bases and J by 0 bases. The CDR3 covers 17 residues. CDR1 and CDR2 from the germline V gene are SEHNR and FQNEAQ (reference sequence). The CDR3 here is CASSPGGGRSSGNTIYF. The CDR3 bases are TGTGCCAGCAGCCCAGGAGGGGGCCGCAGCTCTGGAAACACCATATATTTT.